These T cell receptor beta chains were read from a single sample in a study of T cell repertoires in cytomegalovirus infection. These receptors' antigens are unknown. TCRdb independently ran MiXCR on the reads; one entry per CDR3 protein. The sample yields fewer than 1,000,000 distinct CDR3 sequences, 30% to 40% seen once. This specimen consisted of cultured CD8+ T cells from PBMCs, obtained from culture after CMV antigen stimulation. The receptors were gathered from a human donor in good health (CMV status not recorded). Some clones in this sample may be carry-over from other donors' samples. The CDR3 runs from the conserved cysteine through the conserved F or W. A D gene is named only where the DNA matches it firmly. Clone size appears in some rows only: once, few, many, or a class for an expanded clone.

V: TRBV3-1; size: once; D: .; J: TRBJ2-4; length: 15; CDR3: CASSQGLGSKNIQYF; DNA: TGTGCCAGCAGCCAAGGCTTGGGTTCCAAAAACATTCAGTACTTC
V: TRBV28; size: few; D: .; J: TRBJ2-3; length: 15; CDR3: CASSLLKGGTDTQYF; DNA: TGTGCCAGCAGTTTACTGAAGGGAGGCACAGATACGCAGTATTTT
V: TRBV9; size: few; D: .; J: TRBJ2-1; length: 14; CDR3: CASSLRGAQNEQFF; DNA: TGTGCCAGCAGCCTCAGAGGGGCGCAAAATGAGCAGTTCTTC
V: TRBV2; size: few; D: TRBD2; J: TRBJ2-5; length: 18; CDR3: CASSVPTRTSGDVETQYF; DNA: TGTGCCAGCAGTGTGCCGACAAGGACTAGCGGGGATGTAGAGACCCAGTACTTC
V: TRBV27; size: many; D: .; J: TRBJ1-1; length: 13; CDR3: CASSHLVNTEAFF; DNA: TGTGCCAGCAGCCATCTCGTGAACACTGAAGCTTTCTTT
V: TRBV6-2/TRBV6-3; size: .; D: TRBD2; J: TRBJ2-3; length: 17; CDR3: CASSSLSGGWGTDTQYF; DNA: TGTGCCAGCAGTTCTCTTAGCGGGGGTTGGGGCACAGATACGCAGTATTTT
V: TRBV7-8; size: many; D: TRBD2; J: TRBJ2-5; length: 15; CDR3: CASRGAGGPAETQYF; DNA: TGTGCCAGCAGAGGAGCGGGGGGGCCGGCAGAGACCCAGTACTTC
V: TRBV12-3/TRBV12-4; size: .; D: .; J: TRBJ2-5; length: 12; CDR3: CANSPPGVTQYF; DNA: TGTGCCAACAGTCCCCCCGGGGTGACCCAGTACTTC
V: TRBV28; size: .; D: .; J: TRBJ2-5; length: 17; CDR3: CASSLGPDRNDRETQYF; DNA: TGTGCCAGCAGTTTAGGTCCAGACAGGAACGACCGGGAGACCCAGTACTTC
V: TRBV27; size: once; D: TRBD2; J: TRBJ2-7; length: 14; CDR3: CASSQGLGGYEQYF; DNA: TGTGCCAGCAGTCAAGGACTAGGAGGCTACGAGCAGTACTTC
V: TRBV7-6; size: few; D: .; J: TRBJ1-1; length: 12; CDR3: CASSLTEDEAFF; DNA: TGTGCCAGCAGCTTGACCGAAGATGAAGCTTTCTTT
V: TRBV25-1; size: .; D: .; J: TRBJ1-1; length: 15; CDR3: CASSETRDTNTEAFF; DNA: TGTGCCAGCAGTGAGACAAGGGACACAAACACTGAAGCTTTCTTT
V: TRBV28; size: .; D: TRBD2; J: TRBJ2-1; length: 17; CDR3: CASSTIRGGASYNEQFF; DNA: TGTGCCAGCAGTACTATCCGCGGGGGGGCCTCCTACAATGAGCAGTTCTTC
V: TRBV7-6; size: .; D: .; J: TRBJ2-2; length: 17; CDR3: CASSLGGGTTNTGELFF; DNA: TGTGCCAGCAGCTTAGGAGGGGGGACTACGAACACCGGGGAGCTGTTTTTT
V: TRBV28; size: few; D: TRBD1; J: TRBJ2-5; length: 17; CDR3: CASSLSQGAQYQETQYF; DNA: TGTGCCAGCAGTTTATCTCAGGGGGCCCAGTACCAAGAGACCCAGTACTTC
V: TRBV28; size: few; D: .; J: TRBJ1-5; length: 12; CDR3: CASSSTNQPQHF; DNA: TGTGCCAGCAGTTCCACCAATCAGCCCCAGCATTTT
V: TRBV12-3/TRBV12-4; size: .; D: .; J: TRBJ2-5; length: 16; CDR3: CASSLFLSGAQETQYF; DNA: TGTGCCAGCAGCCTCTTTCTATCAGGGGCGCAAGAGACCCAGTACTTC
V: TRBV27; size: few; D: .; J: TRBJ1-1; length: 13; CDR3: CASSWVDRTEAFF; DNA: TGTGCCAGCAGTTGGGTGGATAGAACTGAAGCTTTCTTT
V: TRBV19; size: .; D: .; J: TRBJ2-7; length: 15; CDR3: CASSSQSRGGYEQYF; DNA: TGTGCCAGTAGTTCCCAGTCGAGGGGGGGTTACGAGCAGTACTTC
V: TRBV28; size: .; D: .; J: TRBJ1-1; length: 14; CDR3: CASSFRRQITEAFF; DNA: TGTGCCAGCAGTTTTCGGAGACAGATCACTGAAGCTTTCTTT
V: TRBV27; size: .; D: .; J: TRBJ1-5; length: 16; CDR3: CASRRVFDPRSQPQHF; DNA: TGTGCCAGCAGACGCGTTTTTGACCCCCGGAGTCAGCCCCAGCATTTT
V: TRBV19; size: .; D: TRBD1; J: TRBJ2-2; length: 15; CDR3: CASSLRTGATGELFF; DNA: TGTGCCAGTAGTCTAAGGACAGGGGCGACCGGGGAGCTGTTTTTT
V: TRBV7-8; size: many; D: .; J: TRBJ1-2; length: 13; CDR3: CASSPRGVLGYTF; DNA: TGTGCCAGCAGCCCCAGAGGGGTTTTGGGCTACACCTTC
V: TRBV4-1; size: .; D: TRBD1; J: TRBJ1-1; length: 16; CDR3: CASSQDKETGDPEAFF; DNA: TGCGCCAGCAGCCAAGATAAGGAGACAGGGGACCCTGAAGCTTTCTTT
V: TRBV6-6; size: .; D: TRBD1; J: TRBJ2-5; length: 17; CDR3: CASSPWTGTIEKETQYF; DNA: TGTGCCAGCAGTCCATGGACAGGGACAATAGAAAAGGAGACCCAGTACTTC
V: TRBV27; size: .; D: .; J: TRBJ2-3; length: 12; CDR3: CASRSLLDTQYF; DNA: TGTGCCAGCCGGTCCCTTTTGGATACGCAGTATTTT
V: TRBV6-5; size: .; D: .; J: TRBJ2-2; length: 15; CDR3: CASSYRLPNTGELFF; DNA: TGTGCCAGCAGTTACCGGCTGCCGAACACCGGGGAGCTGTTTTTT
V: TRBV4-1; size: few; D: TRBD1; J: TRBJ1-1; length: 13; CDR3: CASSLSRGQKAFF; DNA: TGCGCCAGCAGCCTGAGCAGGGGACAGAAAGCTTTCTTT
V: TRBV7-9; size: .; D: .; J: TRBJ1-3; length: 12; CDR3: CASSLDTNSIYF; DNA: TGTGCCAGCAGCTTAGATACCAACTCCATATATTTT
V: TRBV7-6; size: few; D: .; J: TRBJ1-1; length: 15; CDR3: CASSLAEGVKAEAFF; DNA: TGTGCCAGCAGCTTAGCGGAGGGGGTGAAGGCTGAAGCTTTCTTT
V: TRBV19; size: few; D: .; J: TRBJ1-3; length: 15; CDR3: CASSVPHRSGNTIYF; DNA: TGTGCCAGTAGTGTACCTCACAGGTCTGGAAACACCATATATTTT
V: TRBV10-3; size: .; D: .; J: TRBJ2-5; length: 14; CDR3: CVISWQGAQETQYF; DNA: TGTGTCATCAGCTGGCAGGGAGCCCAAGAGACCCAGTACTTC
V: TRBV27; size: .; D: TRBD2; J: TRBJ2-1; length: 15; CDR3: CASSPGTSGFNEQFF; DNA: TGTGCCAGCAGTCCCGGGACTAGCGGGTTCAATGAGCAGTTCTTC
V: TRBV15; size: few; D: .; J: TRBJ1-4; length: 16; CDR3: CATSGLRHAGDEKLFF; DNA: TGTGCCACCAGCGGTCTAAGGCACGCGGGGGATGAAAAACTGTTTTTT
V: TRBV7-6; size: many; D: .; J: TRBJ1-2; length: 13; CDR3: CASSSGTVYGYTF; DNA: TGTGCCAGCAGCTCCGGGACGGTCTATGGCTACACCTTC
V: TRBV12-3/TRBV12-4; size: .; D: .; J: TRBJ1-2; length: 14; CDR3: CASSLHSTFYGYTF; DNA: TGTGCCAGCAGTTTGCACAGTACTTTCTATGGCTACACCTTC
V: TRBV5-5; size: .; D: TRBD1; J: TRBJ2-7; length: 16; CDR3: CASSHLGGQGSYEQYF; DNA: TGTGCCAGCAGCCATTTAGGGGGACAGGGTTCCTACGAGCAGTACTTC
V: TRBV4-2; size: .; D: TRBD2; J: TRBJ2-1; length: 16; CDR3: CASSLGRLAGNNEQFF; DNA: TGTGCCAGCAGCCTTGGCCGACTAGCGGGTAACAATGAGCAGTTCTTC
V: TRBV7-2; size: few; D: TRBD1; J: TRBJ1-4; length: 16; CDR3: CASSPLWDRRGEKLFF; DNA: TGTGCCAGCAGCCCCCTGTGGGACAGGAGAGGAGAAAAACTGTTTTTT
V: TRBV15; size: .; D: .; J: TRBJ1-1; length: 15; CDR3: CATSREGGVDTEAFF; DNA: TGTGCCACCAGCAGAGAAGGAGGGGTCGATACTGAAGCTTTCTTT